These 8 T cell receptor beta chains originate from one sample sequenced in a study of blood T cell repertoires in COVID-19. Measured with immunoSEQ multiplex PCR; TCRdb has only the in-frame clones, and not every one. The table records 140,000 or so clones, almost 80% of them present only once. Sequencing used peripheral blood. The receptors shown here come from a man aged 45 to 65 with active or convalescent COVID-19.

The chain has TRBV19 and TRBJ1-5, with D tentatively TRBD1 (5 bases). Germline V gene lookup returns CDR1 LNHDA and CDR2 SQIVND (reference sequence). V was cut by 5 bases and J by 4 bases, with 24 bases left in between. The CDR3 has 18 residues. CDR3 residues: CASSAGLFYRGINQPQHF. Written as DNA, the CDR3 is TGTGCCAGTAGTGCCGGGCTTTTCTATAGGGGCATAAATCAGCCCCAGCATTTT.

This chain joins TRBV19 and TRBJ1-5; maybe TRBD1 (6 bases). V was clipped by 6 bases and J by 9 bases, with 18 bases between them. The CDR3 contains 14 residues. CDR1 and CDR2 from the germline V gene are LNHDA and SQIVND (reference sequence). This CDR3 is CASREQGSLGPQHF. Written as DNA, the CDR3 is TGTGCCAGTAGGGAACAGGGATCCCTGGGGCCCCAGCATTTT.

The V gene is TRBV25-1, the J gene TRBJ2-3; 8 positions agree with TRBD2. Germline V gene sequence: CDR1 MGHDK, CDR2 SYGVNS. The length of the CDR3 is 16 residues. Unmatched junction bases numbered 9, after V lost 6 bases and J lost 1 base. CDR3 sequence reads: CASSFRRAGGTDTQYF. The CDR3 nucleotides read TGTGCCAGCAGCTTTCGGAGAGCGGGAGGCACAGATACGCAGTATTTT.

The chain is built from TRBV3-1 (or the pseudogene TRBV3-2) and TRBJ1-5; D gene unclear. Germline lookup yields CDR1 LGHDT and CDR2 YNNKEL (reference sequence). V was clipped by 5 bases and J by 6 bases, with 14 bases between them. The length of the CDR3 is 14 residues. The CDR3 DNA reads TGTGCCAGCAGCTCAGGAGGGATCGGTCAGCCCCAGCATTTT. Protein product: CASSSGGIGQPQHF.

The chain couples TRBV28 to TRBJ2-7; TRBD1 is a possible D gene (6 bases). CDR1 and CDR2 (germline): MDHEN, SYDVKM. This CDR3 spans 13 amino acids. V was clipped by 4 bases and J by 6 bases, with 13 bases between them. The CDR3 region has the DNA TGTGCCAGCAGTTCGGGAATCAGGGGCGAGCAGTACTTC. It is translated as CASSSGIRGEQYF.

V usage is TRBV18 and J usage is TRBJ2-1, with 11 bases matching TRBD1. From germline, CDR1 is KGHSH and CDR2 LQKENI. The CDR3 spans 14 residues. J gave up 9 bases and V 8 bases, and 9 bases lay outside the gene matches. CDR3 nucleotide sequence: TGTGCCAGCACCTCAGGACAGGGGGCGACTGAGCAGTTCTTC. It codes for CASTSGQGATEQFF.

This chain links TRBV30 with TRBJ1-2; tentatively, D is TRBD1 (5 bases). CDR3 length equals 12 residues. Germline CDR1 reads GTSNPN; CDR2 reads SVGIG (reference sequence). Trimming removed 3 bases from V and 4 bases from J, with 9 bases in between. The CDR3 DNA reads TGTGCCTGGAGCGGGGGGACCTATGGCTACACCTTC. This sequence encodes CAWSGGTYGYTF.

The CDR3 nucleotides read TGTGCCAGCAGCAACAGGGGCCCTGGGGCCAACGTCCTGACTTTC. This gives the protein CASSNRGPGANVLTF. The rearrangement links TRBV7-3 to TRBJ2-6; 7 bases fit TRBD1. V was pared by 5 bases and J by 2 bases, with 3 bases of the junction left unmatched. This CDR3 region has 15 residues. From germline, CDR1 is SGHTA and CDR2 FQGTGA.